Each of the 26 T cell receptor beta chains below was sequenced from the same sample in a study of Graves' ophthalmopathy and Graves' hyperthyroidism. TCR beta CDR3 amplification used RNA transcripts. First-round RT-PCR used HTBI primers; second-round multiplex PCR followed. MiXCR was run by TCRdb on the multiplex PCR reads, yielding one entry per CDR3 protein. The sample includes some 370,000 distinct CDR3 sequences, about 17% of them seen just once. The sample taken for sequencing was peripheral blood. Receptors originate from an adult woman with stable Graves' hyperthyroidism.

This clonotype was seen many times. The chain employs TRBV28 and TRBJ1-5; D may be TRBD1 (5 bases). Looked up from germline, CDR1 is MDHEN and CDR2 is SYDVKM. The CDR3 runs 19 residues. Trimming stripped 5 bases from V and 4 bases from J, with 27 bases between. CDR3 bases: TGTGCCAGCAGTCCTTTGCCGGGGCCGAAATTCGGGTTTAATCAGCCCCAGCATTTT. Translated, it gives CASSPLPGPKFGFNQPQHF.

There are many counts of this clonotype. CDR3 in DNA: TGCGCCAGCAGCTTTGGACGGACTTTCGGTGGCTACACCTTC. It translates to CASSFGRTFGGYTF. This chain uses TRBV5-1 with TRBJ1-2; no firm D call. Germline V lookup: CDR1 SGHRS, CDR2 YFSETQ. Deletions cut 2 bases from V and 7 bases from J, with 15 bases between. The CDR3 is 14 residues long.

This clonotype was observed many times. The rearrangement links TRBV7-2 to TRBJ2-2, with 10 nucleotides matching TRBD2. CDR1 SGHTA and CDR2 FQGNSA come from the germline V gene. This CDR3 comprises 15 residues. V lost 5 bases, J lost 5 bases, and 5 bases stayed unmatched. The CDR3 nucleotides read TGTGCCAGCAGCACGGGACTAGCGATTACCGGGGAGCTGTTTTTT. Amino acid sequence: CASSTGLAITGELFF.

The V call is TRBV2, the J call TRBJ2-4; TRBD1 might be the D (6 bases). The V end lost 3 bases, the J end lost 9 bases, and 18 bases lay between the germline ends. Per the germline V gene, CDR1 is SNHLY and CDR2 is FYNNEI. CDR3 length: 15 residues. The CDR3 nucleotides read TGTGCCAGCAGTGACCGGGACACTGCCTCGGTCATTCAGTACTTC. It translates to CASSDRDTASVIQYF.

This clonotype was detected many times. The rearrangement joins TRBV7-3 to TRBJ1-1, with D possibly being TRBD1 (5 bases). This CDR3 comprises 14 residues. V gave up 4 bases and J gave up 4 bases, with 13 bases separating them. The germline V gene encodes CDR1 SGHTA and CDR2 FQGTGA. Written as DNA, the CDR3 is TGTGCCAGCAGCTACCCAGGGAGTAGCACTGAAGCTTTCTTT. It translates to CASSYPGSSTEAFF.

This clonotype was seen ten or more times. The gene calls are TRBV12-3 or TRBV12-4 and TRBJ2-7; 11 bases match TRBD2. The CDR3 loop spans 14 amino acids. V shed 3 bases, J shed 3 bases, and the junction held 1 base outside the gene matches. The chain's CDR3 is CASSLLAGGYEQYF. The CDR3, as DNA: TGTGCCAGCAGTTTGCTAGCGGGGGGCTACGAGCAGTACTTC.

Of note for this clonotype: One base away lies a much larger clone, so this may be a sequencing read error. The DNA for the CDR3 is TGTGTCAGCAGCCAAGGGGGGGGCAGGGAAGCTTTCTTT. It codes for CVSSQGGGREAFF. The chain links TRBV3-1 to TRBJ1-1, with D possibly TRBD1 on 6 matching bases. This CDR3 comprises 13 residues. Germline assignment: CDR1 LGHDT and CDR2 YNNKEL (reference sequence).

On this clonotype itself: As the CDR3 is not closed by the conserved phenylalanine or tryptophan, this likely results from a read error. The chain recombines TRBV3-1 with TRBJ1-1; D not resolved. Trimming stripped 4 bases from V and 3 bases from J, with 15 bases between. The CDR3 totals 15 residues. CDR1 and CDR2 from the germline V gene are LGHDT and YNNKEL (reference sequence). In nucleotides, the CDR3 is TGTGCCAGCAGCCCCCAGGACGGAGCCCACACTGAAGCTTTCCTT. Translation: CASSPQDGAHTEAFL.

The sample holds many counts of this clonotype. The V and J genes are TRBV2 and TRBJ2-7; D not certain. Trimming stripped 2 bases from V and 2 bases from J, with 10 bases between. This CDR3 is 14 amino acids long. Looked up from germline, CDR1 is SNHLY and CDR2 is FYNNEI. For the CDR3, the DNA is TGTGCCAGCAGTGAACGCCTAGTCACCTACGAGCAGTACTTC. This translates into CASSERLVTYEQYF. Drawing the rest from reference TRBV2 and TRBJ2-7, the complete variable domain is EPEVTQTPSHQVTQMGQEVILRCVPISNHLYFYWYRQILGQKVEFLVSFYNNEISEKSEIFDDQFSVERPDGSNFTLKIRSTKLEDSAMYFCASSERLVTYEQYFGPGTRLTVT.

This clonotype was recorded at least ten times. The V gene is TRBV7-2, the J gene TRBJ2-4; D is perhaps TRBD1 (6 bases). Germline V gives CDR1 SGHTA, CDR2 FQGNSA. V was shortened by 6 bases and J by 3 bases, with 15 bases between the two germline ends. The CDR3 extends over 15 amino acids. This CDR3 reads CASSPAGVVKNIQYF. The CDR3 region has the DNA TGTGCCAGCAGTCCAGCAGGGGTCGTCAAAAACATTCAGTACTTC.

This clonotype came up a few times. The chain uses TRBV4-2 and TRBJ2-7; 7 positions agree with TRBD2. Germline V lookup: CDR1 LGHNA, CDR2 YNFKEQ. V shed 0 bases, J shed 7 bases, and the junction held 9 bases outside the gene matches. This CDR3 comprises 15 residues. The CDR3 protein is CASSQESTGGREQYF. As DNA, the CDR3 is TGTGCCAGCAGCCAAGAGTCGACGGGAGGTAGGGAGCAGTACTTC.

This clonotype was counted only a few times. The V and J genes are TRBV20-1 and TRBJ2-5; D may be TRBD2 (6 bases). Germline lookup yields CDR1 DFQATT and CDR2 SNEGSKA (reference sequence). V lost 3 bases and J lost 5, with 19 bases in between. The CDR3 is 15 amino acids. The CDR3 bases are TGCAGTGCTAGCGACCACGGGCGGGGCTTTGAGACCCAGTACTTC. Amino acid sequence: CSASDHGRGFETQYF.

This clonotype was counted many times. The CDR3 sequence is CASSFIPGGTEAFF. Written as DNA, the CDR3 is TGTGCCAGCAGCTTTATTCCAGGGGGGACTGAAGCTTTCTTT. The chain is built from TRBV7-2 and TRBJ1-1; 7 bases agree with TRBD1. This CDR3 has 14 residues. Unmatched junction bases numbered 6, after V lost 3 bases and J lost 5 bases. Germline values: CDR1 SGHTA, CDR2 FQGNSA.

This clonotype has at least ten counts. CDR3 in amino acids: CASRRVLGETQYF. The CDR3 DNA follows: TGTGCCAGTAGAAGAGTCTTAGGGGAGACCCAGTACTTC. The chain combines TRBV19 with TRBJ2-5; D gene uncertain. Trimming removed 6 bases from V and 5 bases from J, with 13 bases in between. The CDR3 contains 13 residues. CDR1 and CDR2 (germline): LNHDA, SQIVND (reference sequence).

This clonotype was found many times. The CDR3 reads CASSSLAGRHEQYF. In nucleotides, the CDR3 is TGTGCCAGCAGCTCCTTAGCGGGAAGGCACGAGCAGTACTTC. V and J are TRBV11-2 and TRBJ2-7; 8 bases fit TRBD2. Trimming removed 4 bases from V and 5 bases from J; junction bases left unmatched: 7. Per germline, CDR1 SGHAT and CDR2 FQNNGV. This CDR3 is 14 amino acids long.

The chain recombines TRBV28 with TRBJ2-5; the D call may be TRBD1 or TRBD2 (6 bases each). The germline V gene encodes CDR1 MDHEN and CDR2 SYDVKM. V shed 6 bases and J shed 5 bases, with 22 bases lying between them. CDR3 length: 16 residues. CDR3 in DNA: TGTGCCAGCAGCCCCGATAGTGTGGGGGGCCGGGAGACCCAGTACTTC. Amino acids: CASSPDSVGGRETQYF.

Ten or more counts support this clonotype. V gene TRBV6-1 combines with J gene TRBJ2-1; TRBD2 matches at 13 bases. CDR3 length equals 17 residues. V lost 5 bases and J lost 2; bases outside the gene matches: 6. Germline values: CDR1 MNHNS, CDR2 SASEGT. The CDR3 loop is CASSRGLAGDTYNEQFF. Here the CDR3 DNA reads TGTGCCAGCAGTCGAGGACTAGCGGGAGATACCTACAATGAGCAGTTCTTC.

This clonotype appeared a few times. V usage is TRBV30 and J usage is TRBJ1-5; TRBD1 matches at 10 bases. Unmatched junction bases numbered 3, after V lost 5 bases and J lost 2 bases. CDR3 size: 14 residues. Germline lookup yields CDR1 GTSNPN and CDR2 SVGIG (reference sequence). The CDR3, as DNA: TGTGCCTGGGCGACAGGGGGCGGCAATCAGCCCCAGCATTTT. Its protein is CAWATGGGNQPQHF.

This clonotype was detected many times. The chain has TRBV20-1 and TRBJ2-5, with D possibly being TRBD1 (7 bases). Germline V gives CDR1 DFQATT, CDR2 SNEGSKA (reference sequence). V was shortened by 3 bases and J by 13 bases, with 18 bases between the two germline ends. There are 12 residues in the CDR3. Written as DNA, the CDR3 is TGCAGTGCTAGGGACACAGGGGACTCGCTGTACTTC. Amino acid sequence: CSARDTGDSLYF.

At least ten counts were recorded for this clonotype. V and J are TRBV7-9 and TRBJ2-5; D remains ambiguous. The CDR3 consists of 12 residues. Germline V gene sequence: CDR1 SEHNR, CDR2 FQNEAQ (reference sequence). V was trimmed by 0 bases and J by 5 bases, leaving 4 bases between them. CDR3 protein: CASSLASETQYF. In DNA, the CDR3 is TGTGCCAGCAGCTTAGCAAGCGAGACCCAGTACTTC.

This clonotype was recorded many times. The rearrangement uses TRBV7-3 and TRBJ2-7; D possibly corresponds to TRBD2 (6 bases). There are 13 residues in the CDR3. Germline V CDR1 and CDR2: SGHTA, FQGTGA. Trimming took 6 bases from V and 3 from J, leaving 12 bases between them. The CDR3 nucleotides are TGTGCCAGCAGGCTCGGAGGGCACTACGAGCAGTACTTC. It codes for CASRLGGHYEQYF.

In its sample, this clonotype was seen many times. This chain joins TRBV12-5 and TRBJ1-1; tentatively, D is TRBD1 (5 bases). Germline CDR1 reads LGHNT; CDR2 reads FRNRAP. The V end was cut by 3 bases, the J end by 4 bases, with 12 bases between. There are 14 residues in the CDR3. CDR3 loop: CASGFPHGGTEAFF. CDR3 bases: TGTGCTAGTGGTTTCCCCCACGGGGGCACTGAAGCTTTCTTT.

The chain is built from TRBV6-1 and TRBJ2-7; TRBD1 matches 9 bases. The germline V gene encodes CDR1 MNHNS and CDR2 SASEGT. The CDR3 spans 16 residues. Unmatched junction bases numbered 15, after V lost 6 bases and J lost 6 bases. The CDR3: CASRSYRGLYEGEQYF. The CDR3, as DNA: TGTGCCAGCAGATCCTACAGGGGGCTCTACGAGGGCGAGCAGTACTTC.

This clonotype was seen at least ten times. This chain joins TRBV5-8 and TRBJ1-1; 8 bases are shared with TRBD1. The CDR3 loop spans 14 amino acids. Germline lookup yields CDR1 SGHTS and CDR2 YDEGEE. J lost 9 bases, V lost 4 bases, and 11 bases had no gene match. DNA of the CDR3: TGTGCCAGCAGCATCCGGGACAGGAGGGAGCAAGCTTTCTTT. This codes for CASSIRDRREQAFF.

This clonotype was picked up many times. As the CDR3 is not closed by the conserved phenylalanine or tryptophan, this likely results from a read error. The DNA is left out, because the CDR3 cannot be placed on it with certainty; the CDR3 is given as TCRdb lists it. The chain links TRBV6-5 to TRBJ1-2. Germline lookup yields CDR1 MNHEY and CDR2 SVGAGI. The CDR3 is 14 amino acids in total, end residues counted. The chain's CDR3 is CASTNDTTLPLRVI.

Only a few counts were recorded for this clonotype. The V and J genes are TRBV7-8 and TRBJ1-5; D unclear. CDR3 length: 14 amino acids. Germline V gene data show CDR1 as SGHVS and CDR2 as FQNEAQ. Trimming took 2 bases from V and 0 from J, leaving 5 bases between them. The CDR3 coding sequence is TGTGCCAGCAGCTTACAGGCTAGCAATCAGCCCCAGCATTTT. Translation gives CASSLQASNQPQHF.